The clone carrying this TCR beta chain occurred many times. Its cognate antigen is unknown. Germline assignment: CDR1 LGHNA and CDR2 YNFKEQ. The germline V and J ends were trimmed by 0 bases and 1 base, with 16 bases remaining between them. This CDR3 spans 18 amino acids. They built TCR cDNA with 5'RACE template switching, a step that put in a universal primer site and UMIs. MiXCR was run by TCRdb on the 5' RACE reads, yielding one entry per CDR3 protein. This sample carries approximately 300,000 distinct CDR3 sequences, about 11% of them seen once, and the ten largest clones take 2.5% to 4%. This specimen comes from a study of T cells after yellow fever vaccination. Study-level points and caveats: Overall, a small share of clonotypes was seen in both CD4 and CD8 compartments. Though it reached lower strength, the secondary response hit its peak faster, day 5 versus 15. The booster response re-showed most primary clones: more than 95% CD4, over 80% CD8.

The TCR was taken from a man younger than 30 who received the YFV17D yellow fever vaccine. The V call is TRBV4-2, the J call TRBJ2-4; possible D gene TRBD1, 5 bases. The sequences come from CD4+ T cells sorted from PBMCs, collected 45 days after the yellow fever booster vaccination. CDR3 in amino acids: CASSQDWGRGLAKNIQYF. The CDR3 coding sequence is TGTGCCAGCAGCCAAGATTGGGGAAGGGGCCTCGCCAAAAACATTCAGTACTTC.